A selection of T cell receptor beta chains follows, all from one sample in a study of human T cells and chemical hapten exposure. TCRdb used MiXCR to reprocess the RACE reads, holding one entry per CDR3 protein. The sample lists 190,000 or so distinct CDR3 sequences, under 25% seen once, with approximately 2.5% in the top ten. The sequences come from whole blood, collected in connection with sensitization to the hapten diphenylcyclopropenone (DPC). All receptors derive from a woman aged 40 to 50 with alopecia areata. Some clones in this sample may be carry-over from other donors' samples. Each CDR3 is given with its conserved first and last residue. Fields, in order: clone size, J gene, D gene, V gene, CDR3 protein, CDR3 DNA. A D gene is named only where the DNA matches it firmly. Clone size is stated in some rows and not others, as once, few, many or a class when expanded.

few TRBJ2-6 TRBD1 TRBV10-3 CAISGTGTGTGANVLTF TGTGCCATCAGTGGCACCGGGACAGGGACTGGGGCCAACGTCCTGACTTTC
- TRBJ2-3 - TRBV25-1 CASSAPGGTDTQYF TGTGCCAGCAGTGCACCGGGGGGCACAGATACGCAGTATTTT
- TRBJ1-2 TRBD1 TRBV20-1 CSARHTGGFDYGYTF TGCAGTGCTAGACATACAGGGGGCTTCGACTATGGCTACACCTTC
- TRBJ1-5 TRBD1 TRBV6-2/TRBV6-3 CASSYETFQVQGAGQPQHF TGTGCCAGCAGTTACGAGACCTTTCAGGTGCAGGGGGCGGGACAGCCCCAGCATTTT
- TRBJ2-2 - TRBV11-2 CASSLGRQTGELFF TGTGCCAGCAGCTTAGGACGGCAGACCGGGGAGCTGTTTTTT
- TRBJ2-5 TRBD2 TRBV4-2 CASSQASSGLQETQYF TGTGCCAGCAGCCAGGCCTCTAGCGGCCTACAAGAGACCCAGTACTTC
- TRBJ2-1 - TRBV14 CASSHFKGSQQFF TGTGCCAGCAGCCACTTCAAGGGCAGCCAGCAGTTCTTC
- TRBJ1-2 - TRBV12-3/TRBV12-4 CASSPSGALSITF TGTGCCAGCAGCCCCTCAGGGGCCCTGTCTATCACCTTC
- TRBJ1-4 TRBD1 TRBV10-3 CAISDRTGANEKLFF TGTGCCATCAGTGACCGGACAGGGGCTAATGAAAAACTGTTTTTT
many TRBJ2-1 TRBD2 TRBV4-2 CASSHPGGEQFF TGTGCCAGCAGCCACCCGGGAGGTGAGCAGTTCTTC
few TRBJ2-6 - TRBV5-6 CASSHRVAGANVLTF TGTGCCAGCAGCCACAGGGTCGCCGGGGCCAACGTCCTGACTTTC
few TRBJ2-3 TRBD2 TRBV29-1 CSVEEGGLDTQYF TGCAGCGTTGAAGAGGGAGGGTTAGATACGCAGTATTTT
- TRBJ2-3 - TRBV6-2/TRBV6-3 CASRGASEDTQYF TGTGCCAGTCGAGGGGCTAGCGAAGATACGCAGTATTTT
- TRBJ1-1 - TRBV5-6 CASRLDGGRGTEAFF TGTGCCAGCAGATTGGATGGTGGCAGGGGCACTGAAGCTTTCTTT
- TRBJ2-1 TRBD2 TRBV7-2 CASTLLIAGRDEQFF TGTGCCAGCACGCTTTTGATAGCGGGAAGGGATGAGCAGTTCTTC
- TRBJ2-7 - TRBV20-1 CSARDRRDYEQYF TGCAGTGCTAGAGATCGGAGGGACTACGAGCAGTACTTC
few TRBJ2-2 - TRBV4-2 CASQHAPNTGELFF TGTGCCAGCCAACATGCCCCGAACACCGGGGAGCTGTTTTTT
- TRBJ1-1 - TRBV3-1 CASSQDPGTAFF TGTGCCAGCAGCCAAGATCCAGGCACAGCTTTCTTT
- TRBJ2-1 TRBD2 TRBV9 CASSVVGASGVDEQFF TGTGCCAGCAGCGTAGTTGGCGCTAGCGGTGTAGATGAGCAGTTCTTC
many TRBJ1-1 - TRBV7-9 CASSFIGSEAFF TGTGCCAGCAGCTTTATCGGAAGTGAAGCTTTCTTT
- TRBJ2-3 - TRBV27 CASSLPVGDTQYF TGTGCCAGCAGTTTACCTGTCGGTGATACGCAGTATTTT
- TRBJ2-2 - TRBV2 CASARSTGTGELFF TGTGCCAGCGCTCGGTCGACGGGGACCGGGGAGCTGTTTTTT
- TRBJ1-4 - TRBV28 CASSPRIEPGKLFF TGTGCCAGCAGTCCCCGGATCGAACCTGGAAAACTGTTTTTT
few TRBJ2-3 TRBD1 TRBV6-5 CASSLGQGRPDTQYF TGTGCCAGCAGTCTCGGACAGGGGAGGCCAGATACGCAGTATTTT
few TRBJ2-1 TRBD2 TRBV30 CAWAPLAVYNEQFF TGTGCCTGGGCCCCCCTAGCGGTGTACAATGAGCAGTTCTTC
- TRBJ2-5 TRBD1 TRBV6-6 CASRGQGGQETQYF TGTGCCAGCAGAGGACAGGGGGGACAAGAGACCCAGTACTTC
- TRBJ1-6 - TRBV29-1 CSVSTGSDNSPLHF TGCAGCGTGTCGACAGGCTCCGATAATTCACCCCTCCACTTT
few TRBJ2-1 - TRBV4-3 CASSQDLITGGPHNEQFF TGCGCCAGCAGCCAAGATCTCATTACTGGGGGCCCACACAATGAGCAGTTCTTC
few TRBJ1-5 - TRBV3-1 CASSQAGSNQPQHF TGTGCCAGCAGCCAAGCGGGAAGCAATCAGCCCCAGCATTTT
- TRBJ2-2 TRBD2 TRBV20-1 CSARIASGSAGELFF TGCAGTGCTAGAATAGCCAGCGGGAGTGCCGGGGAGCTGTTTTTT
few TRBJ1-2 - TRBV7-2 CASSPSAGDHGYTF TGTGCCAGCAGCCCCTCTGCAGGGGACCATGGCTACACCTTC